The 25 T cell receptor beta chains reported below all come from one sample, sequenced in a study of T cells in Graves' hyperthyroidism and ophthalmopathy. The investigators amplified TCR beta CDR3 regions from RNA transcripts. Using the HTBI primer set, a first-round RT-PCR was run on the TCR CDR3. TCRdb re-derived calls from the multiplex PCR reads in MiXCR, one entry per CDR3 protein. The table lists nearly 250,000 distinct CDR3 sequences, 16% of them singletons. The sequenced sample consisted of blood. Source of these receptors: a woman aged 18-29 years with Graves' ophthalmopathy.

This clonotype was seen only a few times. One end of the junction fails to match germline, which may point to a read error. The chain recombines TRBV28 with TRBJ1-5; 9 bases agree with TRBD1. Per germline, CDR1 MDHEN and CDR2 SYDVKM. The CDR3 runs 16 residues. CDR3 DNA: TGTGCTAGCAGTTCTCTCGGGACAGGGTATCGACAGCCCCAGCATTTT. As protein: CASSSLGTGYRQPQHF.

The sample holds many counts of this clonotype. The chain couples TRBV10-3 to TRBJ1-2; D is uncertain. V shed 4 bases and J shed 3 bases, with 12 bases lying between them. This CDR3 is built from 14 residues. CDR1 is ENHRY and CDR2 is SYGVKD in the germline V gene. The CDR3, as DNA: TGTGCCATCAGTGGAACCGGACCTCACTATGGCTACACCTTC. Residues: CAISGTGPHYGYTF.

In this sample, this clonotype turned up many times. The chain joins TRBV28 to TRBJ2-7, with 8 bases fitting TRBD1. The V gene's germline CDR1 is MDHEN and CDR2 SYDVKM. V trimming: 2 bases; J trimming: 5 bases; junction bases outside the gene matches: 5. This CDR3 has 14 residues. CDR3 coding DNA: TGTGCCAGCAGTTTAGGGGACAGGTGGAACGAGCAGTACTTC. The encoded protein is CASSLGDRWNEQYF.

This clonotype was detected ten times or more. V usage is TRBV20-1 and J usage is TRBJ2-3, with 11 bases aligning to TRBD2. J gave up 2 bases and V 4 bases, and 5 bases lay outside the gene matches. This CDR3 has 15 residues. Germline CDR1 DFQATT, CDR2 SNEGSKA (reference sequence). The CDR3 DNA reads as TGCAGTGCTACAGGGACTAGCGGTTCCACAGATACGCAGTATTTT. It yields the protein CSATGTSGSTDTQYF.

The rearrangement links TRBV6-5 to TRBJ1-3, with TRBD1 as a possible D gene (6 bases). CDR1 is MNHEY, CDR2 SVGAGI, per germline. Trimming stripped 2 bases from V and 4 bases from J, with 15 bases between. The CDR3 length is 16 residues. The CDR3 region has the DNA TGTGCCAGCAGTTACACCACTACAGGGCGCGGAAACACCATATATTTT. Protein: CASSYTTTGRGNTIYF.

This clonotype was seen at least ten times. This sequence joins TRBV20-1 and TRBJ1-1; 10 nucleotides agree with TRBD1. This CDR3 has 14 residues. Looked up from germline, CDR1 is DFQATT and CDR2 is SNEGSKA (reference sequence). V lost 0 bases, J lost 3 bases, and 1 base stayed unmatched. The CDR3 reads CSARDGTGDTEAFF. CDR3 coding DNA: TGCAGTGCTAGAGATGGGACAGGGGACACTGAAGCTTTCTTT.

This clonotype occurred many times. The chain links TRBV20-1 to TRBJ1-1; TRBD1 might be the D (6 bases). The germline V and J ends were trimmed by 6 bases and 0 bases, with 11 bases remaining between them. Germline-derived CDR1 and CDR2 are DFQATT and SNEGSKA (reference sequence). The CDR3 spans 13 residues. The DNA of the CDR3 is TGCAGTGCACTGGACAGACTGAACACTGAAGCTTTCTTT. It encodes CSALDRLNTEAFF.

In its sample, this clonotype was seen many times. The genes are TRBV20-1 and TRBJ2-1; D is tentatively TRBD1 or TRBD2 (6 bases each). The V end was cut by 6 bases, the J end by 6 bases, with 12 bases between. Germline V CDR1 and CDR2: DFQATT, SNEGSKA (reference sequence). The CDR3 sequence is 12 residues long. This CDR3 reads CSARGRTNEQFF. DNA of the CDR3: TGCAGTGCCCGGGGGCGGACCAATGAGCAGTTCTTC.

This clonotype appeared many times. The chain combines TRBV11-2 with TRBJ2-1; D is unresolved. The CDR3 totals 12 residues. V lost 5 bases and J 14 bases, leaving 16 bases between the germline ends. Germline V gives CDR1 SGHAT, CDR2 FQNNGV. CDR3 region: CASSPGELLEFF. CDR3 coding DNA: TGTGCCAGCAGCCCTGGTGAGTTGCTGGAGTTCTTC.

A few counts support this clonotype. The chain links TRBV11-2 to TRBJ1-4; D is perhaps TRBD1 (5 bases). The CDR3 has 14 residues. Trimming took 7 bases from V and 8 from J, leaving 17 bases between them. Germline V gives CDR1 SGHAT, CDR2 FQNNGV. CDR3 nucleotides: TGTGCCAGCAACCTCTGGGGGGAGGGCGAAAAACTGTTTTTT. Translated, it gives CASNLWGEGEKLFF.

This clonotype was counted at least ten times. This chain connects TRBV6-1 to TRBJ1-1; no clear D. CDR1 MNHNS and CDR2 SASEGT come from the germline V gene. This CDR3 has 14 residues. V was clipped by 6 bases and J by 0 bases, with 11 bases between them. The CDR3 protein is CASSLTPMNTEAFF. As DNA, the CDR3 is TGTGCCAGCAGCCTGACACCGATGAACACTGAAGCTTTCTTT.

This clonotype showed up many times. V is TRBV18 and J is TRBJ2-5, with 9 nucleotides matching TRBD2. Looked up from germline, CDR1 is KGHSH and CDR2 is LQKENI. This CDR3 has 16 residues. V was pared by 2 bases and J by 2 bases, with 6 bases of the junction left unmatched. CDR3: CASSPSAGGLQETQYF. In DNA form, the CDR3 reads TGTGCCAGCTCACCATCAGCGGGGGGCCTTCAAGAGACCCAGTACTTC.

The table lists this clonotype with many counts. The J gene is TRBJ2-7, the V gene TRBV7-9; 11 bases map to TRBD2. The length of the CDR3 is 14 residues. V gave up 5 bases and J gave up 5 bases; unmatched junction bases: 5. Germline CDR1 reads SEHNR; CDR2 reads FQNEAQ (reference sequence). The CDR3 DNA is TGTGCCAGCAGCCTACTAGCGGGAGTCAACGAGCAGTACTTC. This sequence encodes CASSLLAGVNEQYF.

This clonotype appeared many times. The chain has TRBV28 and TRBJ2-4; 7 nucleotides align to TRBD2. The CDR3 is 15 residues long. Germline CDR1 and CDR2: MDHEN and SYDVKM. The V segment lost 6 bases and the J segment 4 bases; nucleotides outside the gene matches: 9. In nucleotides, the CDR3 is TGTGCCAGCAGCCGGGGAGGGGCTGGGAAAAACATTCAGTACTTC. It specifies CASSRGGAGKNIQYF. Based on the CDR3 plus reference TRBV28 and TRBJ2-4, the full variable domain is DVKVTQSSRYLVKRTGEKVFLECVQDMDHENMFWYRQDPGLGLRLIYFSYDVKMKEKGDIPEGYSVSREKKERFSLILESASTNQTSMYLCASSRGGAGKNIQYFGAGTRLSVL.

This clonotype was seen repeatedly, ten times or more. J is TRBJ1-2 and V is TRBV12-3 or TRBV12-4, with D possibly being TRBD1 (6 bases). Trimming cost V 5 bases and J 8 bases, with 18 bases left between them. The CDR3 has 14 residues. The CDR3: CASSPEPGARGYTF. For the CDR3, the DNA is TGTGCCAGCAGTCCCGAGCCGGGGGCGCGGGGCTACACCTTC.

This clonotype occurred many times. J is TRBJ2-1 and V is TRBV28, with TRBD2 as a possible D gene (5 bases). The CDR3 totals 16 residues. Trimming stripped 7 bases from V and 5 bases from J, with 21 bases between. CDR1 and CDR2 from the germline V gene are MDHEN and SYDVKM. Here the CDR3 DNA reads TGTGCCAGCACCCTTCCCGGACTGAGCCCTCACAATGAGCAGTTCTTC. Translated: CASTLPGLSPHNEQFF. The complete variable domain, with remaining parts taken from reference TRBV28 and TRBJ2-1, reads DVKVTQSSRYLVKRTGEKVFLECVQDMDHENMFWYRQDPGLGLRLIYFSYDVKMKEKGDIPEGYSVSREKKERFSLILESASTNQTSMYLCASTLPGLSPHNEQFFGPGTRLTVL.

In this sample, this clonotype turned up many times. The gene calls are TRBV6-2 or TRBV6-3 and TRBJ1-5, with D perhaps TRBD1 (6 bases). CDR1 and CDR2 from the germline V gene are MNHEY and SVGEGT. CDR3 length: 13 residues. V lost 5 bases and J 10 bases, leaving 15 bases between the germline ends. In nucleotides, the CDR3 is TGTGCCAGCAGTCCCCCGGGGGGGCTTCCCCAGCATTTT. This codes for CASSPPGGLPQHF.

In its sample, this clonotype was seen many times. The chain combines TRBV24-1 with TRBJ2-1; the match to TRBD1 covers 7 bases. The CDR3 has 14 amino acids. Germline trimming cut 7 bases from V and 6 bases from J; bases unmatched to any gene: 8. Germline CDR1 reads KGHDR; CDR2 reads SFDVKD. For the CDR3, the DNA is TGTGCCACCAGGGGGGACAGTTTCGGCAATGAGCAGTTCTTC. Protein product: CATRGDSFGNEQFF.

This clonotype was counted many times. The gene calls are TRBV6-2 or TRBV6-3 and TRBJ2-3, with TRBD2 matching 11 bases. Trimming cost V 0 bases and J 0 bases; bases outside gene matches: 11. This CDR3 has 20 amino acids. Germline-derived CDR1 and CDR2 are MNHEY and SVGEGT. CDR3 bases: TGTGCCAGCAGTTACTCGAGGGGACCACTAGCGGGGGCCAGCACAGATACGCAGTATTTT. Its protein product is CASSYSRGPLAGASTDTQYF.

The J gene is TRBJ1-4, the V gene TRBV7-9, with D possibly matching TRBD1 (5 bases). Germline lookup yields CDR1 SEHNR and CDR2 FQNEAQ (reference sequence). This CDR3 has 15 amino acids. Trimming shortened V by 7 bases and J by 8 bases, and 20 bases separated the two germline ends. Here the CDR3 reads CASTLGLGQGEKLFF. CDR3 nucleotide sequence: TGTGCCAGCACCCTAGGTCTAGGACAAGGGGAAAAACTGTTTTTT. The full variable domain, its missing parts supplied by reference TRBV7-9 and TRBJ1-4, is DTGVSQNPRHKITKRGQNVTFRCDPISEHNRLYWYRQTLGQGPEFLTYFQNEAQLEKSRLLSDRFSAERPKGSFSTLEIQRTEQGDSAMYLCASTLGLGQGEKLFFGSGTQLSVL.

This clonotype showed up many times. The chain's CDR3 is CASSLVHATNEKLFF. CDR3 DNA: TGTGCCAGCAGCTTAGTGCATGCAACTAATGAAAAACTGTTTTTT. This chain connects TRBV13 to TRBJ1-4; D gene unclear. V was clipped by 1 base and J by 0 bases, with 6 bases between them. Germline CDR1 reads PRHDT; CDR2 reads FYEKMQ (reference sequence). The CDR3 runs to 15 residues.

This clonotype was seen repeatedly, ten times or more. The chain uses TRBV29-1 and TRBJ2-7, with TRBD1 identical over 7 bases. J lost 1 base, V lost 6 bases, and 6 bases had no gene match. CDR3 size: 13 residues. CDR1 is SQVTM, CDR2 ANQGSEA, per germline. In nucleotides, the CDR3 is TGCAGCGTGAAGAACAGGGGATCCTACGAGCAGTACTTC. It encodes CSVKNRGSYEQYF.

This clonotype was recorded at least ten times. CDR3 region: CASTVTTSGSYNEQFF. For the CDR3, the DNA is TGTGCCAGCACCGTAACTACTAGCGGGAGCTACAATGAGCAGTTCTTC. V is TRBV6-1 and J is TRBJ2-1, with TRBD2 matching 11 bases. J lost 3 bases, V lost 7 bases, and 8 bases had no gene match. Germline CDR1 reads MNHNS; CDR2 reads SASEGT. The length of the CDR3 is 16 residues.

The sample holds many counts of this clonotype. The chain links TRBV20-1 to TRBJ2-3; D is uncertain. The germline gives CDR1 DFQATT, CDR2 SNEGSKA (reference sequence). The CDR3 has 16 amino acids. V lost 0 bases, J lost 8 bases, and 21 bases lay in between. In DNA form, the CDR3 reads TGCAGTGCTAGAGATGTTCAGGCCGCCTTGGAAGTTACGCAGTATTTT. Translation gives CSARDVQAALEVTQYF.

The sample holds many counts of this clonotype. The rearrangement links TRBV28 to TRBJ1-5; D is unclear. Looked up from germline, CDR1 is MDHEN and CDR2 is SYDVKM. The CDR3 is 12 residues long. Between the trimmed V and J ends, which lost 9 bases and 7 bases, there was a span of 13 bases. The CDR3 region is CASSRTYQPQHF. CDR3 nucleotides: TGTGCCAGTTCAAGGACCTACCAGCCCCAGCATTTT.